A selection of T cell receptor beta chains follows, all from one sample in a study of T cell changes during pregnancy in multiple sclerosis. Data came from immunoSEQ multiplex PCR; TCRdb stores just in-frame clones and leaves some out. The table lists roughly 61,000 clones, roughly 93% of them singletons. Material: peripheral blood, obtained after pregnancy. Receptors originate from a female donor with multiple sclerosis, enrolled in a pregnancy study. Each CDR3 is given with its conserved first and last residue. D genes are given only for firm matches. Clone size is shown for a subset of rows, as once, few, many or a class of expanded clone.

v_call: TRBV7-6; j_call: TRBJ1-3; d_call: TRBD1; clone_size: .; cdr3_nt: TGTGCCAGCAGCCCCGGACAGGGAAGCTCTGGAAACACCATATATTTT; cdr3_aa: CASSPGQGSSGNTIYF
v_call: TRBV7-2; j_call: TRBJ2-3; d_call: .; clone_size: .; cdr3_nt: TGTGCCAGCAGCCAACAACTACCGCCGAGCACAGATACGCAGTATTTT; cdr3_aa: CASSQQLPPSTDTQYF
v_call: TRBV11-2; j_call: TRBJ2-3; d_call: TRBD2; clone_size: .; cdr3_nt: TGTGCCAGCAGACTAAGGACTAGCGGGATCAACACAGATACGCAGTATTTT; cdr3_aa: CASRLRTSGINTDTQYF
v_call: TRBV7-9; j_call: TRBJ2-1; d_call: TRBD2; clone_size: .; cdr3_nt: TGTGCCAGCAGCGGCGGGAGTAGTACCTACAATGAGCAGTTCTTC; cdr3_aa: CASSGGSSTYNEQFF
v_call: TRBV6-4; j_call: TRBJ2-3; d_call: .; clone_size: .; cdr3_nt: TGTGCCAGCTCGAGTACCGGCGGATCATCCACAGATACGCAGTATTTT; cdr3_aa: CASSSTGGSSTDTQYF
v_call: TRBV29-1; j_call: TRBJ2-3; d_call: .; clone_size: .; cdr3_nt: TGCAGCGTTGCCGAACAGGGCCATACGCAGTATTTT; cdr3_aa: CSVAEQGHTQYF
v_call: TRBV2; j_call: TRBJ1-3; d_call: TRBD1; clone_size: .; cdr3_nt: TGTGCCAGCAGGGGGACAGGGAAAAGTGGAAACACCATATATTTT; cdr3_aa: CASRGTGKSGNTIYF
v_call: TRBV14; j_call: TRBJ1-1; d_call: .; clone_size: .; cdr3_nt: TGTGCCAGCAGTCCGACGAATTCGGGGACAACAGCTTTCTTT; cdr3_aa: CASSPTNSGTTAFF
v_call: TRBV2; j_call: TRBJ2-5; d_call: .; clone_size: once; cdr3_nt: TGTGCCAGCAGTGAAGCGCGGCAGGGGAAGTCGTTGTCGCACTTC; cdr3_aa: CASSEARQGKSLSHF
v_call: TRBV18; j_call: TRBJ1-5; d_call: .; clone_size: once; cdr3_nt: TGTGCCAGCTCACCGTCCTTGGGCTCCCAGCCCCAGCATTTT; cdr3_aa: CASSPSLGSQPQHF
v_call: TRBV25-1; j_call: TRBJ2-1; d_call: .; clone_size: once; cdr3_nt: TGTGCCAGCAGTCGGCTAGCAGGTGAGCAGTTCTTC; cdr3_aa: CASSRLAGEQFF
v_call: TRBV18; j_call: TRBJ2-2; d_call: .; clone_size: once; cdr3_nt: TGTGCCAGCTCACCACCGGGAGCGGGCAACACCGGGGAGCTGTTTTTT; cdr3_aa: CASSPPGAGNTGELFF
v_call: TRBV6-6; j_call: TRBJ2-1; d_call: TRBD2; clone_size: .; cdr3_nt: TGTGCCAGCAGTTACCGGACTAGCGGGCCGGAGCAGTTCTTC; cdr3_aa: CASSYRTSGPEQFF
v_call: TRBV5-1; j_call: TRBJ1-1; d_call: .; clone_size: .; cdr3_nt: TGCGCCAGCAGCTTGTGGGCAGGGCTAAACACTGAAGCTTTCTTT; cdr3_aa: CASSLWAGLNTEAFF
v_call: TRBV9; j_call: TRBJ1-1; d_call: .; clone_size: .; cdr3_nt: TGTGCCAGCAGCGTGGGGGGGCGCACTGAAGCTTTCTTT; cdr3_aa: CASSVGGRTEAFF
v_call: TRBV29-1; j_call: TRBJ2-7; d_call: TRBD1; clone_size: once; cdr3_nt: TGCAGCGTTGAAGGGACAGGAGCCTACGAGCAGTACTTC; cdr3_aa: CSVEGTGAYEQYF
v_call: TRBV6-5; j_call: TRBJ1-6; d_call: .; clone_size: .; cdr3_nt: TGTGCCAGCAGTTACTCGGGGGGGGGTTATAATTCACCCCTCCACTTT; cdr3_aa: CASSYSGGGYNSPLHF
v_call: TRBV6-6; j_call: TRBJ2-3; d_call: .; clone_size: .; cdr3_nt: TGTGCCGGCAGTGGGGCAGACGAGTCCGATACGCAGTATTTT; cdr3_aa: CAGSGADESDTQYF
v_call: TRBV19; j_call: TRBJ1-2; d_call: TRBD1; clone_size: .; cdr3_nt: TGTGCCAGTAGACCGGACAGGGTCTATGGCTACACCTTC; cdr3_aa: CASRPDRVYGYTF
v_call: TRBV29-1; j_call: TRBJ2-7; d_call: TRBD2; clone_size: .; cdr3_nt: TGCAGCGTTTCTGGCGGGAGGGCCTACGAGCAGTACTTC; cdr3_aa: CSVSGGRAYEQYF
v_call: TRBV4-1; j_call: TRBJ2-2; d_call: .; clone_size: .; cdr3_nt: TGCGCCAGCAGCCTCCCGGGGGCCGGGGAGCTGTTTTTT; cdr3_aa: CASSLPGAGELFF
v_call: TRBV4-3; j_call: TRBJ2-3; d_call: TRBD1; clone_size: .; cdr3_nt: TGCGCCAGCAGCCAAGGACAGGGTCTCACAGATACGCAGTATTTT; cdr3_aa: CASSQGQGLTDTQYF
v_call: TRBV4-1; j_call: TRBJ2-5; d_call: TRBD2; clone_size: .; cdr3_nt: TGCGCCAGCAGCCAACTGGGACTAGCGGGAGATCCCCGGCTCCAAGAGACCCAGTACTTC; cdr3_aa: CASSQLGLAGDPRLQETQYF
v_call: TRBV5-8; j_call: TRBJ2-7; d_call: .; clone_size: .; cdr3_nt: TGTGCCAGCAGCTTAGGACAGCGCACCTACGAGCAGTACTTC; cdr3_aa: CASSLGQRTYEQYF
v_call: TRBV9; j_call: TRBJ1-3; d_call: .; clone_size: .; cdr3_nt: TGTGCCAGCAGCGGTACAGTTAGCTCTGGAAACACCATATATTTT; cdr3_aa: CASSGTVSSGNTIYF
v_call: TRBV19; j_call: TRBJ1-5; d_call: .; clone_size: .; cdr3_nt: TGTGCCAGTAGCCCTTTCGGCCTAGGCGATCAGCCCCAGCATTTT; cdr3_aa: CASSPFGLGDQPQHF
v_call: TRBV27; j_call: TRBJ2-5; d_call: TRBD2; clone_size: .; cdr3_nt: TGTGCCAGCAGCCCTTTAGCGGGAGTGGAGACCCAGTACTTC; cdr3_aa: CASSPLAGVETQYF
v_call: TRBV7-2; j_call: TRBJ2-5; d_call: TRBD2; clone_size: .; cdr3_nt: TGTGCCAGCAGCTCCCGACTAGCGGGCCCTCCTACCCAGTACTTC; cdr3_aa: CASSSRLAGPPTQYF
v_call: TRBV7-3; j_call: TRBJ2-1; d_call: .; clone_size: once; cdr3_nt: TGTGCCAGCAGCTCTAGCGTTTACAATGAGCAGTTCTTC; cdr3_aa: CASSSSVYNEQFF
v_call: TRBV15; j_call: TRBJ1-5; d_call: .; clone_size: .; cdr3_nt: TGTGCCACCAGCAGAGAAAAAGCAGGGAATCGATATCAGCCCCAGCATTTT; cdr3_aa: CATSREKAGNRYQPQHF
v_call: TRBV7-8; j_call: TRBJ2-1; d_call: TRBD2; clone_size: .; cdr3_nt: TGTGCCAGCAGCTTAATTCCTAGCGGAGGGACTTACAATGAGCAGTTCTTC; cdr3_aa: CASSLIPSGGTYNEQFF
v_call: TRBV7-8; j_call: TRBJ1-5; d_call: .; clone_size: .; cdr3_nt: TGTGCCAGCAGCTTATCAGGGTCCACACGCAATCAGCCCCAGCATTTT; cdr3_aa: CASSLSGSTRNQPQHF
v_call: TRBV6-5; j_call: TRBJ2-2; d_call: TRBD2; clone_size: .; cdr3_nt: TGTGCCAGCAGTAGCGGGAGGACGAACACCGGGGAGCTGTTTTTT; cdr3_aa: CASSSGRTNTGELFF
v_call: TRBV6-5; j_call: TRBJ2-2; d_call: .; clone_size: once; cdr3_nt: TGTGCCAGCAGCAAGGGGACAACGAACACCGGGGAGCTGTTTTTT; cdr3_aa: CASSKGTTNTGELFF
v_call: TRBV5-1; j_call: TRBJ1-1; d_call: .; clone_size: .; cdr3_nt: TGCGCCAGCAGCTTCGGTCTCCGACAGTTAGATTCTGAAGCTTTCTTT; cdr3_aa: CASSFGLRQLDSEAFF
v_call: TRBV7-2; j_call: TRBJ1-2; d_call: .; clone_size: .; cdr3_nt: TGTGCCAGCAGCTTTACACCTGGACAGTTCTATGGCTACACCTTC; cdr3_aa: CASSFTPGQFYGYTF
v_call: TRBV7-2; j_call: TRBJ2-3; d_call: .; clone_size: once; cdr3_nt: TGTGCCAGCAGCTTAACGGAGGCGGAGGGCACAGATACGCAGTATTTT; cdr3_aa: CASSLTEAEGTDTQYF
v_call: TRBV27; j_call: TRBJ2-7; d_call: TRBD2; clone_size: .; cdr3_nt: TGTGCCAGCAGTTCCCCCGGACTAGCGGGAGCCTCTTACGAGCAGTACTTC; cdr3_aa: CASSSPGLAGASYEQYF
v_call: TRBV9; j_call: TRBJ2-3; d_call: .; clone_size: .; cdr3_nt: TGTGCCAGCAGCGTAGTGTCTAGCACAGATACGCAGTATTTT; cdr3_aa: CASSVVSSTDTQYF
v_call: TRBV28; j_call: TRBJ2-7; d_call: TRBD1; clone_size: .; cdr3_nt: TGTGCCAGCACCCCGGACAGGTCCATGGAGTACTTC; cdr3_aa: CASTPDRSMEYF
v_call: TRBV7-2; j_call: TRBJ2-1; d_call: .; clone_size: .; cdr3_nt: TGTGCCAGCAGCCCGGGTGACTACATGAATGAGCAGTTCTTC; cdr3_aa: CASSPGDYMNEQFF
v_call: TRBV5-1; j_call: TRBJ2-3; d_call: TRBD2; clone_size: .; cdr3_nt: TGCGCCAGCAGCGCCGGACAGGGTCTAGCGGGAGGCTCGATCGGGAATACGCAGTATTTT; cdr3_aa: CASSAGQGLAGGSIGNTQYF
v_call: TRBV18; j_call: TRBJ2-1; d_call: TRBD2; clone_size: .; cdr3_nt: TGTGCCAGCTCACCACCGGGTCCTAGCGGGAATGAGCAGTTCTTC; cdr3_aa: CASSPPGPSGNEQFF
v_call: TRBV4-1; j_call: TRBJ2-1; d_call: .; clone_size: .; cdr3_nt: TGCGCCAGCAGCCAAGATCGCCAGGGGTGGGTAGGGCAGTTCTTC; cdr3_aa: CASSQDRQGWVGQFF
v_call: TRBV6-1; j_call: TRBJ1-2; d_call: .; clone_size: .; cdr3_nt: TGTGCCAGCAGTGATCGGTACAGGTCGTATGGCTACACCTTC; cdr3_aa: CASSDRYRSYGYTF
v_call: TRBV5-1; j_call: TRBJ2-3; d_call: TRBD2; clone_size: .; cdr3_nt: TGCGCCAGCAGCCCCACTAGCGGTCCTAGCACAGATACGCAGTATTTT; cdr3_aa: CASSPTSGPSTDTQYF
v_call: TRBV11-2; j_call: TRBJ1-1; d_call: TRBD1; clone_size: .; cdr3_nt: TGTGCCAGCAGCCCCGGGACAGTATCGAACACTGAAGCTTTCTTT; cdr3_aa: CASSPGTVSNTEAFF
v_call: TRBV7-2; j_call: TRBJ2-5; d_call: TRBD2; clone_size: .; cdr3_nt: TGTGCCAGCAGACTAGCGGGAGGGGGGGAGACCCAGTACTTC; cdr3_aa: CASRLAGGGETQYF
v_call: TRBV2; j_call: TRBJ2-7; d_call: TRBD1; clone_size: .; cdr3_nt: TGTGCCAGTAGACACAGGGGGCCTTCGGACTACGAGCAGTACTTC; cdr3_aa: CASRHRGPSDYEQYF
v_call: TRBV11-2; j_call: TRBJ1-1; d_call: .; clone_size: .; cdr3_nt: TGTGCCAGCCGGGCAGGGGACATGGTAAACGCTGAAGCTTTCTTT; cdr3_aa: CASRAGDMVNAEAFF
v_call: TRBV6-5; j_call: TRBJ1-3; d_call: TRBD1; clone_size: .; cdr3_nt: TGTGCCAGCAGTTACCGGGACAGACGAGACACCATATATTTT; cdr3_aa: CASSYRDRRDTIYF
v_call: TRBV27; j_call: TRBJ2-1; d_call: .; clone_size: once; cdr3_nt: TGTGCCAGCAGTCCAGGGTGGAATGAGCAGTTCTTC; cdr3_aa: CASSPGWNEQFF
v_call: TRBV4-3; j_call: TRBJ1-1; d_call: .; clone_size: once; cdr3_nt: TGCGCCAGCAGCCAAGATCGGAGGGTGGTAGCTTTCTTT; cdr3_aa: CASSQDRRVVAFF
v_call: TRBV7-9; j_call: TRBJ2-7; d_call: .; clone_size: .; cdr3_nt: TGTGCCAGCAGCTTAGGCGAGAACGAGCAGTACTTC; cdr3_aa: CASSLGENEQYF
v_call: TRBV16; j_call: TRBJ2-7; d_call: .; clone_size: .; cdr3_nt: TGTGCCAGCAGCCAATCTGCGGGAATGACCTACGAGCAGTACTTC; cdr3_aa: CASSQSAGMTYEQYF
v_call: TRBV11-2; j_call: TRBJ2-1; d_call: TRBD2; clone_size: .; cdr3_nt: TGTGCCAGCAGCTTAGCTGCGGGAGGGCCGTTTGGCAATGAGCAGTTCTTC; cdr3_aa: CASSLAAGGPFGNEQFF
v_call: TRBV9; j_call: TRBJ2-7; d_call: TRBD2; clone_size: .; cdr3_nt: TGTGCCAGCAGCGTAGGGACTAGCGGGAGGCCTGAAACCTACGAGCAGTACTTC; cdr3_aa: CASSVGTSGRPETYEQYF